The clone carrying this T cell receptor (beta chain) has more than one count but fewer than ten. Its antigen is unknown. Universal primer sites and UMIs were introduced during 5'RACE template-switching synthesis of TCR cDNA. TCRdb called the 5' RACE reads again in MiXCR, with one record for every CDR3 protein. This sample has a few hundred thousand distinct CDR3 sequences; less than 9.5% occur once, and the top ten carry approximately 15%. This sample stems from a study of T cells after yellow fever vaccination. General study results and limits: The secondary T-cell response peaked on day 5, not day 15, but was weaker. Abundant clonotypes from the bulk population could have been carried over as contaminants into FACS-sorted repertoires. Clones that expanded after primary vaccination mostly reappeared after the booster (approximately 96% CD4, roughly 87% CD8).

Trimming cost V 5 bases and J 2 bases; bases outside gene matches: 6. CDR3 length: 15 residues. The specimen comprised PBMCs, sampled about 49 days after the first yellow fever vaccination. The J gene is TRBJ2-5, the V gene TRBV12-3 or TRBV12-4, with 9 bases lining up with TRBD2. The TCR was taken from a man between 18 and 35 years old who received the YFV17D yellow fever vaccine. CDR3 region: CASSTERGAQETQYF. CDR3 coding DNA: TGTGCCAGCAGTACCGAGCGGGGGGCTCAAGAGACCCAGTACTTC.